This entry lists 30 T cell receptor beta chains sequenced from one sample in a study of shared clonotypes between healthy human individuals. The method was immunoSEQ multiplex PCR; TCRdb's version includes in-frame clones alone and lacks a portion of them. The sample carries over a million clones, approximately 98.5% recorded once. The sequenced material came from naive CD4+ T cells sorted from blood. Subset specified: CD45RA+ positively selected. The receptors were sampled from a man younger than 45 in good health.

The chain couples TRBV18 to TRBJ2-2, with no clear D. The CDR3 sequence is 11 residues long. The V gene lost 6 bases and the J gene lost 9 bases, with 8 bases spanning the gap. Germline values: CDR1 KGHSH, CDR2 LQKENI. The CDR3 coding sequence is TGTGCCAGCTCCCCCCTCCGGGAGCTGTTTTTT. Encoded protein: CASSPLRELFF.

The CDR3 region has the DNA TGTGCCAGCAGCCTCGGAACCGGTTTTCCCCGCTACGAGCAGTACTTC. Translation gives CASSLGTGFPRYEQYF. The V gene is TRBV7-6, the J gene TRBJ2-7; no definite D call. The germline V gene has CDR1 SGHVS and CDR2 FNYEAQ. The length of the CDR3 is 16 residues. V lost 5 bases and J lost 3, with 20 bases in between.

CDR3 loop: CASSPGQGKGYGYTF. CDR3 coding DNA: TGTGCCAGCTCACCGGGACAGGGGAAGGGTTATGGCTACACCTTC. The chain is built from TRBV18 and TRBJ1-2, with TRBD1 matching 10 bases. V lost 3 bases, J lost 5 bases, and 6 bases stayed unmatched. The germline V gene encodes CDR1 KGHSH and CDR2 LQKENI. CDR3 length: 15 residues.

V usage is TRBV19 and J usage is TRBJ1-5; D unclear. Deletions cut 3 bases from V and 5 bases from J, with 8 bases between. The germline V gene has CDR1 LNHDA and CDR2 SQIVND (reference sequence). The CDR3 sequence is 13 residues long. CDR3: CASSINWDQPQHF. The CDR3 DNA sequence: TGTGCCAGTAGTATTAATTGGGATCAGCCCCAGCATTTT. The full variable domain, rest sourced from reference TRBV19 and TRBJ1-5, is DGGITQSPKYLFRKEGQNVTLSCEQNLNHDAMYWYRQDPGQGLRLIYYSQIVNDFQKGDIAEGYSVSREKKESFPLTVTSAQKNPTAFYLCASSINWDQPQHFGDGTRLSIL.

V and J are TRBV19 and TRBJ2-2, with D perhaps assigned TRBD1 or TRBD2 (5 bases each). CDR1 and CDR2 from the germline V gene are LNHDA and SQIVND (reference sequence). This CDR3 has 15 amino acids. V gave up 3 bases and J gave up 6 bases, with 14 bases separating them. The CDR3 nucleotides read TGTGCCAGTAGTATTTGGGGGAGTGGGGCCGGGGAGCTGTTTTTT. This sequence encodes CASSIWGSGAGELFF.

The V call is TRBV9, the J call TRBJ2-3; possible D gene TRBD2, 5 bases. CDR3 size: 15 residues. The germline V gene encodes CDR1 SGDLS and CDR2 YYNGEE. Trimming stripped 0 bases from V and 4 bases from J, with 12 bases between. In DNA form, the CDR3 reads TGTGCCAGCAGCGTAGCTACTAGTATGGCAGATACGCAGTATTTT. It translates to CASSVATSMADTQYF.

CDR3 region: CASRALGVPYEQYF. For the CDR3, the DNA is TGTGCCAGCAGGGCCTTGGGGGTGCCTTACGAGCAGTACTTC. The chain has TRBV2 and TRBJ2-7; D may match TRBD1 or TRBD2 (5 bases each). V lost 6 bases and J 4 bases, leaving 16 bases between the germline ends. Germline V gene sequence: CDR1 SNHLY, CDR2 FYNNEI. The CDR3 runs to 14 residues.

The chain combines TRBV7-9 with TRBJ2-1; 7 bases match TRBD2. The length of the CDR3 is 18 residues. V dropped 4 bases and J dropped 3; count of bases not matched to a gene: 15. In germline, CDR1 is SEHNR, CDR2 FQNEAQ (reference sequence). CDR3 in DNA: TGTGCCAGCAGCTCGGGGGAGGGCCGGGAGAGTATCTACAATGAGCAGTTCTTC. This encodes CASSSGEGRESIYNEQFF.

The J gene is TRBJ1-2, the V gene TRBV7-9; D remains ambiguous. This CDR3 has 14 residues. The V gene lost 7 bases and the J gene lost 8 bases, with 20 bases spanning the gap. Germline CDR1 SEHNR, CDR2 FQNEAQ (reference sequence). The CDR3 here is CASTPGGQARGYTF. DNA for the CDR3: TGTGCCAGCACCCCCGGTGGGCAGGCGCGGGGCTACACCTTC.

This clone has only one observation. This chain connects TRBV14 to TRBJ1-2, with no clear D. Germline lookup yields CDR1 SGHDN and CDR2 FVKESK. With 4 bases removed from V and 5 bases from J, the gap between germline ends came to 17 bases. The CDR3 has 15 amino acids. The CDR3 DNA reads as TGTGCCAGCAGCCCGAAACCCATTATGGGATATGGCTACACCTTC. Encoded protein: CASSPKPIMGYGYTF.

CDR3 amino acids: CASSLADRAYNEQFF. In DNA, the CDR3 is TGTGCCAGCAGTTTGGCAGACCGGGCCTACAATGAGCAGTTCTTC. This sequence joins TRBV28 and TRBJ2-1; D is ambiguous. Germline-derived CDR1 and CDR2 are MDHEN and SYDVKM. This CDR3 is built from 15 residues. The V end was cut by 3 bases, the J end by 2 bases, with 11 bases between. Filled out from reference TRBV28 and TRBJ2-1, the complete variable domain reads DVKVTQSSRYLVKRTGEKVFLECVQDMDHENMFWYRQDPGLGLRLIYFSYDVKMKEKGDIPEGYSVSREKKERFSLILESASTNQTSMYLCASSLADRAYNEQFFGPGTRLTVL.

CDR3 residues: CASALDEYVEQQFF. In DNA form, the CDR3 reads TGTGCCAGCGCTTTGGACGAGTATGTGGAACAGCAGTTCTTC. The chain joins TRBV6-6 to TRBJ2-1, with D hard to call. CDR1 is MNHNY, CDR2 SVGAGI, per germline (reference sequence). Trimming took 8 bases from V and 11 from J, leaving 22 bases between them. This CDR3 is built from 14 residues.

V gene TRBV5-1 combines with J gene TRBJ2-7; tentatively, D is TRBD1 (7 bases). This CDR3 is 15 amino acids long. CDR1 is SGHRS, CDR2 YFSETQ, per germline. V lost 1 base and J lost 4, with 15 bases in between. The CDR3 region is CASSLLAGGQYEQYF. The CDR3 DNA is TGCGCCAGCAGCTTGTTGGCAGGGGGGCAATACGAGCAGTACTTC.

In its sample, this clone was seen once. The chain has TRBV10-3 and TRBJ1-1; a possible D gene is TRBD1 (5 bases). The CDR3 is 15 amino acids. V lost 3 bases to trimming and J lost 4 bases, with 15 bases between them. Germline-derived CDR1 and CDR2 are ENHRY and SYGVKD. In DNA, the CDR3 is TGTGCCATCAGTGATGGGTCAGGGTTATTCACTGAAGCTTTCTTT. This sequence encodes CAISDGSGLFTEAFF.

The J gene is TRBJ2-5, the V gene TRBV5-6, with 7 bases lining up with TRBD1. V was pared by 4 bases and J by 4 bases, with 7 bases of the junction left unmatched. The CDR3 spans 14 residues. CDR1 and CDR2 from the germline V gene are SGHDT and YYEEEE. The chain's CDR3 is CASSVQGRGETQYF. The CDR3 region has the DNA TGTGCCAGCAGCGTACAGGGGCGCGGAGAGACCCAGTACTTC. Together with reference TRBV5-6 and TRBJ2-5, the CDR3 gives the full variable domain: DAGVTQSPTHLIKTRGQQVTLRCSPKSGHDTVSWYQQALGQGPQFIFQYYEEEERQRGNFPDRFSGHQFPNYSSELNVNALLLGDSALYLCASSVQGRGETQYFGPGTRLLVL.

This clone was observed once. The J gene is TRBJ2-7, the V gene TRBV11-2; D ambiguous. The CDR3 covers 14 residues. Germline values: CDR1 SGHAT, CDR2 FQNNGV. The V and J ends lost 5 bases and 3 bases respectively, with 14 bases between them. CDR3: CASSLHSRSYEQYF. Written as DNA, the CDR3 is TGTGCCAGCAGCCTACATAGCAGGAGCTACGAGCAGTACTTC.

J is TRBJ2-1 and V is TRBV11-2; 12 bases are a match to TRBD2. Germline CDR1 SGHAT, CDR2 FQNNGV. The V and J ends lost 6 bases and 2 bases, in that order; junction bases with no gene match: 5. The CDR3 runs 16 residues. The CDR3 DNA reads TGTGCCAGCAGACTAGCGGGAGGCCTGGCCTACAATGAGCAGTTCTTC. Translation gives CASRLAGGLAYNEQFF. The full variable domain, completed using reference TRBV11-2 and TRBJ2-1, is EAGVAQSPRYKIIEKRQSVAFWCNPISGHATLYWYQQILGQGPKLLIQFQNNGVVDDSQLPKDRFSAERLKGVDSTLKIQPAKLEDSAVYLCASRLAGGLAYNEQFFGPGTRLTVL.

This rearrangement joins TRBV9 to TRBJ2-4; D possibly matches TRBD1 or TRBD2 (5 bases each). V gave up 0 bases and J gave up 0 bases, with 7 bases separating them. This CDR3 comprises 15 residues. Germline V gene data show CDR1 as SGDLS and CDR2 as YYNGEE. The CDR3 reads CASSVAGTAKNIQYF. CDR3 in DNA: TGTGCCAGCAGCGTAGCTGGGACAGCCAAAAACATTCAGTACTTC.

The rearrangement uses TRBV10-1 and TRBJ2-7; 8 positions match TRBD1. V lost 3 bases and J lost 2; bases outside the gene matches: 6. The CDR3 length is 15 residues. From germline, CDR1 is WNHNN and CDR2 SYGVQD (reference sequence). CDR3 coding DNA: TGCGCCAGCAGTGAACAGACAGGGGCGGCCTACGAGCAGTACTTC. Its protein product is CASSEQTGAAYEQYF.

This chain links TRBV30 with TRBJ2-5; D may be TRBD2 (7 bases). Germline CDR1 and CDR2: GTSNPN and SVGIG (reference sequence). Trimming took off 3 bases at V and 6 bases at J, with 26 bases between the two ends. CDR3 length equals 17 residues. This chain's CDR3 is CAWSQSGWGGDEKTQYF. The DNA of the CDR3 is TGTGCCTGGAGCCAAAGCGGTTGGGGGGGCGACGAAAAGACCCAGTACTTC.

The rearrangement uses TRBV6-1 and TRBJ1-5; the D is unclear. Germline CDR1 is MNHNS and CDR2 is SASEGT. The CDR3 has 13 residues. The V end was cut by 5 bases, the J end by 10 bases, with 15 bases between. CDR3: CASSQTGLPPQHF. The CDR3 DNA follows: TGTGCCAGCAGTCAGACCGGACTTCCACCCCAGCATTTT.

The chain couples TRBV19 to TRBJ1-2, with a weak D call TRBD1 (6 bases). CDR3 length: 12 residues. The germline V gene encodes CDR1 LNHDA and CDR2 SQIVND (reference sequence). V lost 3 bases to trimming and J lost 6 bases, with 8 bases between them. The CDR3 sequence is CASSIYRDGYTF. CDR3 sequence (DNA): TGTGCCAGTAGTATCTACAGGGATGGCTACACCTTC.

This chain connects TRBV5-6 to TRBJ2-7, with 9 bases matching TRBD1. This CDR3 contains 14 residues. The V gene's germline CDR1 is SGHDT and CDR2 YYEEEE. Germline trimming cut 5 bases from V and 4 bases from J; bases unmatched to any gene: 7. The CDR3 region has the DNA TGTGCCAGCAGACTTACAGGGGGCACGTACGAGCAGTACTTC. This sequence encodes CASRLTGGTYEQYF.

The V and J genes are TRBV5-1 and TRBJ1-2; 10 positions match TRBD1. This CDR3 contains 14 residues. J was trimmed by 6 bases and V by 5 bases; bases with no gene match: 7. In germline, CDR1 is SGHRS, CDR2 YFSETQ. The CDR3 loop is CASRPGQGHDGYTF. In DNA, the CDR3 is TGCGCCAGCAGGCCGGGACAGGGGCACGATGGCTACACCTTC.

CDR3 DNA: TGCAGTGCCTCAAACCCGTACGAGCAGTACTTC. Translated: CSASNPYEQYF. This chain uses TRBV20-1 with TRBJ2-7, with no clear D. V lost 6 bases, J lost 4 bases, and 10 bases lay in between. CDR1 is DFQATT, CDR2 SNEGSKA, per germline (reference sequence). The CDR3 contains 11 residues.

V and J are TRBV9 and TRBJ2-3, with 7 bases identical to TRBD1. The V gene's germline CDR1 is SGDLS and CDR2 YYNGEE. The CDR3 contains 16 residues. V shed 0 bases, J shed 2 bases, and the junction held 6 bases outside the gene matches. The CDR3, as DNA: TGTGCCAGCAGCGTAGAAACAGGGGTATTCACAGATACGCAGTATTTT. It yields the protein CASSVETGVFTDTQYF.

The V call is TRBV18, the J call TRBJ2-7, with D maybe TRBD1 (7 bases). CDR3 length: 13 residues. With 3 bases removed from V and 6 bases from J, the gap between germline ends came to 12 bases. Germline CDR1 is KGHSH and CDR2 is LQKENI. CDR3: CASSPDREAEQYF. The CDR3 DNA follows: TGTGCCAGCTCACCCGACAGGGAGGCCGAGCAGTACTTC.

In regard to this clone: Other DNA sequences in the same sample also yield this CDR3. V gene TRBV6-1 combines with J gene TRBJ2-7; no firm D call. Deletions cut 3 bases from V and 0 bases from J, with 0 bases between. The CDR3 length is 11 residues. Germline V gene lookup returns CDR1 MNHNS and CDR2 SASEGT. The CDR3 DNA reads as TGTGCCAGCAGTGACTCCTACGAGCAGTACTTC. Its protein product is CASSDSYEQYF.

The V gene is TRBV5-1, the J gene TRBJ2-5; D is perhaps TRBD1 (6 bases). Trimming shortened V by 3 bases and J by 2 bases, and 23 bases separated the two germline ends. The germline V gene encodes CDR1 SGHRS and CDR2 YFSETQ. This CDR3 contains 18 residues. Written as DNA, the CDR3 is TGCGCCAGCAGCTACCGACTGCCAGGGGCCTCGCAACAAGAGACCCAGTACTTC. Its protein is CASSYRLPGASQQETQYF.

The chain links TRBV7-2 to TRBJ2-4, with 7 nucleotides matching TRBD2. The CDR3 spans 13 residues. Germline V CDR1 and CDR2: SGHTA, FQGNSA. V lost 7 bases to trimming and J lost 13 bases; unmatched junction nucleotides: 13. CDR3 sequence (DNA): TGTGCCAGCAATACCGATTATGGCGGGAGACAGTACTTC. Residues: CASNTDYGGRQYF. Full variable domain (missing parts from reference TRBV7-2 and TRBJ2-4): GAGVSQSPSNKVTEKGKDVELRCDPISGHTALYWYRQSLGQGLEFLIYFQGNSAPDKSGLPSDRFSAERTGGSVSTLTIQRTQQEDSAVYLCASNTDYGGRQYFGAGTRLSVL.